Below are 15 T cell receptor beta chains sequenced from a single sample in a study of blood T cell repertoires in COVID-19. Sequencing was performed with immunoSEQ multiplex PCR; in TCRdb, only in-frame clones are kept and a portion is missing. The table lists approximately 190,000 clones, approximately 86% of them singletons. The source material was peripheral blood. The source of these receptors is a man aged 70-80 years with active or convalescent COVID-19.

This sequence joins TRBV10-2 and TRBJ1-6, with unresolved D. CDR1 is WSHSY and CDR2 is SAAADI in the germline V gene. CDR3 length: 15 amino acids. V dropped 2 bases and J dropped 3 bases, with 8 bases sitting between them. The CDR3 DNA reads TGCGCCAGCAGTGAGGAGGGTCGCTATAATTCACCCCTCCACTTT. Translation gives CASSEEGRYNSPLHF.

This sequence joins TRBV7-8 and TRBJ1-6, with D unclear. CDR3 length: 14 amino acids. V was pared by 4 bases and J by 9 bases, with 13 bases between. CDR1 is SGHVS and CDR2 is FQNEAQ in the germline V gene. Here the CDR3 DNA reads TGTGCCAGCAGCTCTTGGACTGGCTCTTCACCCCTCCACTTT. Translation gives CASSSWTGSSPLHF.

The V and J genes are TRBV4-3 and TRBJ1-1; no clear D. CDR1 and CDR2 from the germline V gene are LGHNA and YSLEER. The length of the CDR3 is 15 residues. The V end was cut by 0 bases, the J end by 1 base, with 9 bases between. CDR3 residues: CASSQDYRGNTEAFF. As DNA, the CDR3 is TGCGCCAGCAGCCAAGATTATAGAGGGAACACTGAAGCTTTCTTT.

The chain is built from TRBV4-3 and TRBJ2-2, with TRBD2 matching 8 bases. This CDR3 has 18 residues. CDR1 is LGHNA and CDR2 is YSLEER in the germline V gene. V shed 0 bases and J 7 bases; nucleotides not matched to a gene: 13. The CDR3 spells CASSQDRGGPEYFGELFF. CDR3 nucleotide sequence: TGCGCCAGCAGCCAAGATCGGGGGGGGCCGGAGTACTTCGGGGAGCTGTTTTTT.

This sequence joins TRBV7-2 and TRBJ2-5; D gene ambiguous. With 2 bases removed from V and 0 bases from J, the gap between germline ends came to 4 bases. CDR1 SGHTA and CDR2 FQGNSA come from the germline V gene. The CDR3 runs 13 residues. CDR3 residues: CASSLNNQETQYF. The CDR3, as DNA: TGTGCCAGCAGCTTAAACAACCAAGAGACCCAGTACTTC.

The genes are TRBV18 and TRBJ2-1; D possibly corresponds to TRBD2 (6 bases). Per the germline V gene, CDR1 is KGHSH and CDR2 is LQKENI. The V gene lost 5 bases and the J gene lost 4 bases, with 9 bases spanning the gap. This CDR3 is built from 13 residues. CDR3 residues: CASSSGGYNEQFF. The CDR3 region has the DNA TGTGCCAGCTCATCCGGGGGTTACAATGAGCAGTTCTTC. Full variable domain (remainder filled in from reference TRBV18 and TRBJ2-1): NAGVMQNPRHLVRRRGQEARLRCSPMKGHSHVYWYRQLPEEGLKFMVYLQKENIIDESGMPKERFSAEFPKEGPSILRIQQVVRGDSAAYFCASSSGGYNEQFFGPGTRLTVL.

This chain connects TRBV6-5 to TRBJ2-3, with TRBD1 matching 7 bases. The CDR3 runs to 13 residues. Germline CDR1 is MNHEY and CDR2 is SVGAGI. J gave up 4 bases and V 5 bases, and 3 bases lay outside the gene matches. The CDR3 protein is CASSLTGSDTQYF. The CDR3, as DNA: TGTGCCAGCAGTCTGACAGGGTCAGATACGCAGTATTTT.

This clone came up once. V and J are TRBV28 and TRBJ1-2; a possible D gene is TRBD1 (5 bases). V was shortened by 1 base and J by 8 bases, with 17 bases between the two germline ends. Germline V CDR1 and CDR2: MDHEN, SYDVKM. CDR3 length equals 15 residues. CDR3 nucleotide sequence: TGTGCCAGCAGTTTATCGAATACAGGTTCTGGCGGCTACACCTTC. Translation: CASSLSNTGSGGYTF.

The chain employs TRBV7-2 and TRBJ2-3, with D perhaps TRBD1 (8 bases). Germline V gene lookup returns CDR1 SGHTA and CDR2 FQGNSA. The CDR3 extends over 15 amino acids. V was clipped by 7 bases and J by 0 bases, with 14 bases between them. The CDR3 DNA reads TGTGCCAGCATTTTACAGGGGGGGAGCACAGATACGCAGTATTTT. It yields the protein CASILQGGSTDTQYF.

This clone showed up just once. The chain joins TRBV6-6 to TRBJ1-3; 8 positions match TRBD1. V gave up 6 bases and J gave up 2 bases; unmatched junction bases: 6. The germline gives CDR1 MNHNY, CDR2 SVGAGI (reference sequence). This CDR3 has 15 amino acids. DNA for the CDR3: TGTGCCAGCAGCGAGGACAGGGCTGCTGGAAACACCATATATTTT. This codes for CASSEDRAAGNTIYF.

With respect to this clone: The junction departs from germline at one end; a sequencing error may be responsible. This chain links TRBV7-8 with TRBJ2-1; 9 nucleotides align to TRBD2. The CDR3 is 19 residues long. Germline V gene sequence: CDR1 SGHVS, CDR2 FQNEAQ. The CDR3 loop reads CASSIGWSSGKGTYTEQFF. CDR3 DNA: TGTGCCAGCAGCATAGGGTGGTCTAGCGGGAAGGGGACTTACACTGAGCAGTTCTTC.

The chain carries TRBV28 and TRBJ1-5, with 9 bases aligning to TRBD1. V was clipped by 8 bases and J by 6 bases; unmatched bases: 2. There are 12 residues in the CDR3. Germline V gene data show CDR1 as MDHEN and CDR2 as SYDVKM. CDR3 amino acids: CASGTGIQPQHF. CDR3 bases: TGTGCCAGCGGGACAGGGATTCAGCCCCAGCATTTT.

The chain's CDR3 is CSAVTGPSDLSQPQHF. CDR3 coding DNA: TGCAGCGCCGTCACAGGGCCCAGTGATTTGAGTCAGCCCCAGCATTTT. V and J are TRBV29-1 and TRBJ1-5; perhaps TRBD1 as D (6 bases). V was shortened by 7 bases and J by 6 bases, with 25 bases between the two germline ends. This CDR3 has 16 amino acids. Germline V gene lookup returns CDR1 SQVTM and CDR2 ANQGSEA.

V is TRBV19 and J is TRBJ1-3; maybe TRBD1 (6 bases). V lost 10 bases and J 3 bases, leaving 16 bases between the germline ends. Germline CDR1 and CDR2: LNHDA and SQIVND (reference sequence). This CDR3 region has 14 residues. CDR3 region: CATFRQAHGNTIYF. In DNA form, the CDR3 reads TGTGCCACCTTTCGACAGGCCCATGGAAACACCATATATTTT.

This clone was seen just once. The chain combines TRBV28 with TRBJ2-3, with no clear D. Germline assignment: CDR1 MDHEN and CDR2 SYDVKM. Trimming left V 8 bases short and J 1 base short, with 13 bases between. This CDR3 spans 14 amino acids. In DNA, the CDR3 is TGTGCCAGCCGGGTCCTCCTGGGCACAGATACGCAGTATTTT. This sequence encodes CASRVLLGTDTQYF.